The clone carrying this T cell receptor beta chain was seen once. TCRdb recomputed calls from the 5' RACE reads with MiXCR, one row per CDR3 protein. The sample lists 110,000 to 150,000 distinct CDR3 sequences; 14% to 15% were seen once. These data come from a study of T-cell memory formation after mild COVID-19. Whole-study context: Largely donor-specific sequence clusters came from a couple of donors.

The clonotype comes from an adult woman who had mild COVID-19 (a few samples of this study predate the infection). Cell type and time point are not known. What was sequenced was PBMCs or a T cell subset sorted from them (not recorded which).

The CDR3 reads CSVRTGPNYGYTF. CDR3 DNA: TGCAGCGTCCGGACGGGGCCTAACTATGGCTACACCTTC. The rearrangement joins TRBV29-1 to TRBJ1-2; TRBD1 might be the D (5 bases). The V gene lost 6 bases and the J gene lost 0 bases, with 11 bases spanning the gap. Germline CDR1 SQVTM, CDR2 ANQGSEA. The CDR3 spans 13 residues.